This entry concerns a single TCR beta chain. Its antigen is currently unknown. Peripheral blood came from all dose cohorts at three timepoints. Data came from immunoSEQ multiplex PCR; TCRdb stores just in-frame clones and leaves some out. The sample lists tens of thousands of clones; more than 80% were seen once. This sample stems from a study of OX40 agonist ivuxolimab in advanced cancers. About the study: The treatment was a fully human IgG2 OX40 agonist, ivuxolimab. Study results and caveats: Averaging showed that CD8+ T cells had more expanded clones than CD4+ did.

The ends were cut back, 6 bases at V and 4 bases at J, with 12 bases in the middle. CDR1 KGHSH and CDR2 LQKENI come from the germline V gene. The CDR3 totals 13 residues. This material consisted of CD4+ or CD8+ T cells sorted from blood, taken in a trial of the OX40 agonist ivuxolimab. This TCR derives from an adult with an advanced solid tumor such as melanoma, head and neck, liver or kidney cancer. The chain uses TRBV18 and TRBJ1-1; the D gene is possibly TRBD1 (5 bases). The CDR3: CASSRGEGTEAFF. CDR3 DNA sequence: TGTGCCAGCTCTCGGGGGGAGGGCACTGAAGCTTTCTTT.